These 2 T cell receptor beta chains were all obtained from the same sample, sequenced in a study of CD8+ T cells in alopecia areata. The authors extracted RNA and reverse transcribed it into cDNA as the sequencing template. Only in-frame clones appear in the TCRdb table, and some are missing; sequencing was by immunoSEQ multiplex PCR. The table records some 120,000 clones, over 60% of them present only once. Indicated treatment: oral pan-JAK inhibitor, 5-10 mg twice daily. Source: CD4+ T cells sorted from blood, taken at week 4, from a patient treated with tofacitinib. All receptors come from a human donor with alopecia areata.

The V gene is TRBV30, the J gene TRBJ2-7; possibly TRBD1 or TRBD2 for D (6 bases each). The V end lost 3 bases, the J end lost 2 bases, and 17 bases lay between the germline ends. This CDR3 is built from 15 residues. The V gene's germline CDR1 is GTSNPN and CDR2 SVGIG (reference sequence). The CDR3 reads CAWSGGRLRAYEQYF. The CDR3, as DNA: TGTGCCTGGAGCGGGGGCCGCCTTCGGGCCTACGAGCAGTACTTC.

This sequence joins TRBV7-2 and TRBJ2-7; no firm D call. Germline V gene sequence: CDR1 SGHTA, CDR2 FQGNSA. The V and J ends lost 0 bases and 7 bases respectively, with 7 bases between them. There are 12 residues in the CDR3. The CDR3 protein is CASSLALWEQYF. The CDR3 DNA is TGTGCCAGCAGCTTAGCGTTGTGGGAGCAGTACTTC.